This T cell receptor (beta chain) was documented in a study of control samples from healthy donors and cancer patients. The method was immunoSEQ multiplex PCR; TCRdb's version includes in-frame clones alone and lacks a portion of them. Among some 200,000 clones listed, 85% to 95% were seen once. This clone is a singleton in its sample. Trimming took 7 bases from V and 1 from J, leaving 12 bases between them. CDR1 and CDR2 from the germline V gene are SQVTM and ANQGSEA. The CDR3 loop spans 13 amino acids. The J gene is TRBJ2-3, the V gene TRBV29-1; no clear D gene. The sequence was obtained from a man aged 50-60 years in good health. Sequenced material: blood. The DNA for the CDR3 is TGCAGCGAGAAACTTCGGGGCACAGATACGCAGTATTTT. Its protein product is CSEKLRGTDTQYF.